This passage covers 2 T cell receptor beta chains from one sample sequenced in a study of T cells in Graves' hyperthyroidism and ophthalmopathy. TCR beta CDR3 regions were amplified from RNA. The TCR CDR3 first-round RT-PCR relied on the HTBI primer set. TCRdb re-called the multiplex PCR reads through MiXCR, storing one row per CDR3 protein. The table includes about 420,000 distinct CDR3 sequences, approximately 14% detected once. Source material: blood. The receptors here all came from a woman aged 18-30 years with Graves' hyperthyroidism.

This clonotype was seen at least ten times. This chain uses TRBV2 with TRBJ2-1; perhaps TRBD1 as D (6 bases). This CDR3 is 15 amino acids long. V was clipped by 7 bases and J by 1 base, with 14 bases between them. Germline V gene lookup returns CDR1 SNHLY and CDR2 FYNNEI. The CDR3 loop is CASNNRDGSYNEQFF. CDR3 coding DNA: TGTGCCAGCAACAACAGGGATGGGTCCTACAATGAGCAGTTCTTC.

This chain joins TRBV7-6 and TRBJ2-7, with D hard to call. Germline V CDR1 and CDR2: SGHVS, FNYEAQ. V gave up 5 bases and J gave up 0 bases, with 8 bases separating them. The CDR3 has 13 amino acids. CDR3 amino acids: CASSPTNSYEQYF. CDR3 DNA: TGTGCCAGCAGCCCCACGAACTCCTACGAGCAGTACTTC.